Included here is one T cell receptor beta chain sequence, with context. Sequencing used immunoSEQ multiplex PCR; TCRdb keeps in-frame clones, though not all of them. The sample shows roughly 65,000 clones, roughly 92% of them seen only once. The data were taken from a study of cytomegalovirus exposure and HLA in healthy donors. With V trimmed by 4 bases and J by 4 bases, 9 bases remained unmatched. Germline CDR1 MDHEN, CDR2 SYDVKM. CDR3 length: 15 residues. The TCR comes from a man aged 18 to 29 in good health and CMV-seropositive. The gene calls are TRBV28 and TRBJ1-2; 7 positions match TRBD1. Sequenced sample: PBMCs. Here the CDR3 DNA reads TGTGCCAGCAGTTATATAGACAGGGTGACCTATGGCTACACCTTC. The encoded protein is CASSYIDRVTYGYTF.